The 2 T cell receptor beta chains listed next were all sequenced from one sample in a study of T-cell reconstitution after alpha-beta-depleted transplantation in children. Molecular barcoding with unique molecular identifiers was used for the TCRbeta library. TCRdb re-derived calls from the PCR reads in MiXCR, one entry per CDR3 protein. Of roughly 100,000 distinct CDR3 sequences in the sample, 7% to 9% were seen once. The material sequenced was PBMCs from the stem cell graft donor, taken from the stem cell graft. Receptors originate from a human donor who donated a stem cell graft to a child with congenital amegakaryocytic thrombocytopenia.

This clonotype was detected many times. The rearrangement links TRBV6-5 to TRBJ2-1; 9 bases are shared with TRBD2. This CDR3 is 12 amino acids long. The V gene end was trimmed by 5 bases and the J gene end by 9 bases; junction bases not matched to a gene: 2. The V gene's germline CDR1 is MNHEY and CDR2 SVGAGI. CDR3 amino acids: CASSLSGGEQFF. CDR3 coding DNA: TGTGCCAGCAGTCTTAGCGGGGGTGAGCAGTTCTTC.

This clonotype was seen repeatedly, ten times or more. J is TRBJ2-3 and V is TRBV5-1; D might be TRBD1 (5 bases). This CDR3 contains 14 residues. V was clipped by 0 bases and J by 3 bases, with 8 bases between them. The V gene's germline CDR1 is SGHRS and CDR2 YFSETQ. The CDR3 is CASSLEGITDTQYF. CDR3 nucleotides: TGCGCCAGCAGCTTGGAGGGGATTACAGATACGCAGTATTTT.